What follows are 10 T cell receptor beta chains derived from one specimen sequenced in a study of T cells in Graves' hyperthyroidism and ophthalmopathy. RNA transcripts served as the template for amplifying TCR beta CDR3 regions. The TCR CDR3 first-round RT-PCR relied on the HTBI primer set. TCRdb ran MiXCR on the multiplex PCR reads and lists one entry per CDR3 protein. The sample has under 650,000 distinct CDR3 sequences, 15% to 20% seen once. The sequenced sample was blood. Every receptor here comes from a woman in her thirties with Graves' hyperthyroidism.

This clonotype appeared many times. This CDR3 reads CASSEKRMLTYNEQFF. The CDR3, as DNA: TGTGCCAGCAGTGAAAAGCGGATGTTAACCTACAATGAGCAGTTCTTC. The chain employs TRBV2 and TRBJ2-1, with D maybe TRBD2 (5 bases). Germline assignment: CDR1 SNHLY and CDR2 FYNNEI. The CDR3 extends over 16 amino acids. Trimming cost V 2 bases and J 2 bases, with 13 bases left between them.

This clonotype was picked up many times. The chain carries TRBV3-1 and TRBJ2-4, with a tentative D call TRBD1 (5 bases). V lost 3 bases to trimming and J lost 7 bases, with 13 bases between them. Germline CDR1 LGHDT, CDR2 YNNKEL (reference sequence). The CDR3 is 14 amino acids. The CDR3 region has the DNA TGTGCCAGCAGCCACAGGGAAGGACCGAACATTCAGTACTTC. Encoded protein: CASSHREGPNIQYF. Full variable domain (rest looked up from reference TRBV3-1 and TRBJ2-4): DTAVSQTPKYLVTQMGNDKSIKCEQNLGHDTMYWYKQDSKKFLKIMFSYNNKELIINETVPNRFSPKSPDKAHLNLHINSLELGDSAVYFCASSHREGPNIQYFGAGTRLSVL.

This clonotype has more than one count but fewer than ten. The chain employs TRBV27 and TRBJ2-7; D is perhaps TRBD1 (6 bases). CDR3 length: 14 amino acids. Looked up from germline, CDR1 is MNHEY and CDR2 is SMNVEV (reference sequence). V dropped 4 bases and J dropped 1 base, with 11 bases sitting between them. CDR3 loop: CASSYLGQSYEQYF. The CDR3 bases are TGTGCCAGCAGTTACCTCGGACAGTCCTACGAGCAGTACTTC.

This clonotype was seen many times. The chain carries TRBV6-2 or TRBV6-3 and TRBJ2-7, with 8 bases aligning to TRBD1. This CDR3 has 13 amino acids. V lost 5 bases, J lost 8 bases, and 8 bases stayed unmatched. Germline V gene lookup returns CDR1 MNHEY and CDR2 SVGEGT. The CDR3 DNA reads TGTGCCAGCAGTCGCCGGACAGGGTTAAAGCAGTACTTC. Translating gives CASSRRTGLKQYF.

This clonotype came up a few times. The chain employs TRBV7-8 and TRBJ2-3; possible D gene TRBD2, 5 bases. Trimming shortened V by 2 bases and J by 8 bases, and 23 bases separated the two germline ends. This CDR3 has 17 amino acids. Germline lookup yields CDR1 SGHVS and CDR2 FQNEAQ. This CDR3 is CASSLMSSVPLHGTQYF. CDR3 coding DNA: TGTGCCAGCAGCTTAATGAGTAGCGTACCCCTCCATGGTACGCAGTATTTT.

J is TRBJ2-7 and V is TRBV10-3, with 11 nucleotides matching TRBD2. The V gene end was trimmed by 7 bases and the J gene end by 5 bases; junction bases not matched to a gene: 4. The CDR3 contains 13 residues. Looked up from germline, CDR1 is ENHRY and CDR2 is SYGVKD. The CDR3 protein is CAIMEGLADEQYF. CDR3 bases: TGTGCCATCATGGAGGGACTAGCGGACGAGCAGTACTTC.

This clonotype was observed at least ten times. This chain connects TRBV7-2 to TRBJ1-2; TRBD1 is a possible D gene (5 bases). The CDR3 has 13 amino acids. Germline assignment: CDR1 SGHTA and CDR2 FQGNSA. Trimming took 5 bases from V and 2 from J, leaving 9 bases between them. For the CDR3, the DNA is TGTGCCAGCAGCCGGACAAACAACTATGGCTACACCTTC. Protein sequence: CASSRTNNYGYTF.

This clonotype was observed a few times. The genes are TRBV20-1 and TRBJ2-3; 12 nucleotides agree with TRBD2. Trimming took 3 bases from V and 3 from J; bases not matched to a gene: 4. The CDR3 is 15 amino acids. Germline CDR1 and CDR2: DFQATT and SNEGSKA (reference sequence). This CDR3 reads CSARPSGRVTDTQYF. The DNA for the CDR3 is TGCAGTGCTAGGCCTAGCGGGAGGGTGACAGATACGCAGTATTTT.

At least ten counts were recorded for this clonotype. The chain carries TRBV9 and TRBJ1-1; 7 bases line up with TRBD1. After removal of 2 bases from V and 4 bases from J, the junction contained 8 bases not matched to a gene. The CDR3 runs 15 residues. Germline assignment: CDR1 SGDLS and CDR2 YYNGEE. The CDR3 DNA reads as TGTGCCAGCAGCGTTACAGGGGTAGGCGGCACTGAAGCTTTCTTT. Protein: CASSVTGVGGTEAFF.

This clonotype was observed a few times. V and J are TRBV24-1 and TRBJ1-3; no firm D call. With 5 bases removed from V and 0 bases from J, the gap between germline ends came to 4 bases. The germline V gene has CDR1 KGHDR and CDR2 SFDVKD. The CDR3 loop spans 13 amino acids. CDR3 region: CATSAGSGNTIYF. CDR3 bases: TGTGCCACCAGTGCAGGCTCTGGAAACACCATATATTTT.